This T cell receptor (beta chain) was captured in a study of regulatory T cells in long-lasting Graves disease. This clonotype has ten or more counts. Its antigen is as yet unknown. Time point: newly diagnosed GD, antithyroid drugs for less than 3 months. With RNA extracted from PBMCs as input, the TCR library was made. As a group, patients came from one endocrinology department in Xi'an, China. CDR3 length: 12 residues. The germline V and J ends were trimmed by 5 bases and 8 bases, with 12 bases remaining between them. Findings and limits, study-wide: Preferential use of TRBV28, TRBJ1-2 and TRBJ2-5 was seen in persistent disease. Persistent Graves' patients showed less TCR diversity than newly diagnosed ones.

Assembly of TCR beta libraries relied on iRepertoire HTBI primers together with Arm-PCR of CDR3 regions. TCRdb recomputed calls from the multiplex PCR reads with MiXCR, one row per CDR3 protein. There are fewer than 550,000 distinct CDR3 sequences in the sample; 16% occur only once, and 20% to 30% lies in the top ten. This same sample was also taken into another study, of T cells in Graves' hyperthyroidism and ophthalmopathy. Per that study: A first-round RT-PCR of the TCR CDR3 used the HTBI primer set.

The chain employs TRBV12-3 or TRBV12-4 and TRBJ1-2; D may be TRBD1 (5 bases). Sequenced material: peripheral blood mononuclear cells (PBMCs), taken at new diagnosis, from a patient treated with antithyroid drugs. The receptor's source is a woman aged 35 to 59 with Graves disease. CDR3 protein: CASSGDGRGYTF. The CDR3 DNA follows: TGTGCCAGCAGTGGGGACGGAAGGGGCTACACCTTC.